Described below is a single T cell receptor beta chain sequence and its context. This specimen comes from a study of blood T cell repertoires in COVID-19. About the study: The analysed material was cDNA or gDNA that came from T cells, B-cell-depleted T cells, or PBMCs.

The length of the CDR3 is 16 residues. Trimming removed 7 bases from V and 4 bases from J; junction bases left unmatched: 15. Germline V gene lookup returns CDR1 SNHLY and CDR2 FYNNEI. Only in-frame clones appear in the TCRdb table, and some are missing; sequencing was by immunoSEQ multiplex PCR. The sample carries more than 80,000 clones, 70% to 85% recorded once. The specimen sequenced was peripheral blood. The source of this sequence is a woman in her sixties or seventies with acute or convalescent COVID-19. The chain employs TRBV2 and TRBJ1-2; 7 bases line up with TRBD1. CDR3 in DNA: TGTGCCAGCACGCAACAACTGACAGGGCTTCCCTATGGCTACACCTTC. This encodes CASTQQLTGLPYGYTF.